Shown below are 21 T cell receptor beta chains from a single sample sequenced in a study of T-cell reconstitution after alpha-beta-depleted transplantation in children. Using unique molecular identifiers, the investigators prepared the TCRbeta library. TCRdb independently ran MiXCR on the PCR reads; one entry per CDR3 protein. The sample has 360,000 or so distinct CDR3 sequences, around 20% seen once. Sequenced material: PBMCs from the stem cell graft donor, taken from the stem cell graft. These receptors were taken from a human donor who donated a stem cell graft to a child with acute myeloid leukemia.

This clonotype was seen more than once but under ten times. The V gene is TRBV29-1, the J gene TRBJ1-4, with unresolved D. V was pared by 4 bases and J by 6 bases, with 18 bases between. From germline, CDR1 is SQVTM and CDR2 ANQGSEA. CDR3 length equals 15 residues. CDR3 nucleotide sequence: TGCAGCGTTGGAATTTGGACGGCCGGTGATGAAAAACTGTTTTTT. Translation: CSVGIWTAGDEKLFF.

This clonotype has at least ten counts. The chain has TRBV29-1 and TRBJ2-5, with D perhaps TRBD1 (6 bases). V was cut by 4 bases and J by 2 bases, with 8 bases left in between. Germline assignment: CDR1 SQVTM and CDR2 ANQGSEA. The CDR3 extends over 12 amino acids. In DNA, the CDR3 is TGCAGCGTTGCAAGGGGGCAAGAGACCCAGTACTTC. Its translation: CSVARGQETQYF.

The sample holds a few counts of this clonotype. The rearrangement joins TRBV28 to TRBJ2-1; D uncertain. Trimming took 10 bases from V and 8 from J, leaving 12 bases between them. The CDR3 has 11 amino acids. The germline CDR1 and CDR2 sequences are MDHEN and SYDVKM. CDR3 sequence reads: CATFRGDEQFF. CDR3 DNA: TGTGCCACCTTTCGAGGCGATGAGCAGTTCTTC.

This clonotype came up a few times. The chain combines TRBV10-2 with TRBJ2-1, with 10 bases fitting TRBD2. This CDR3 comprises 14 residues. Germline V gene data show CDR1 as WSHSY and CDR2 as SAAADI. Trimming at V came to 6 bases and at J to 9 bases, leaving 8 bases not matched to a gene. The CDR3 coding sequence is TGCGCCAGCAGGGCTAGCGGGAGCGCTGGTGAGCAGTTCTTC. Encoded protein: CASRASGSAGEQFF.

V gene TRBV2 combines with J gene TRBJ2-6, with TRBD1 matching over 8 bases. V was clipped by 0 bases and J by 4 bases; unmatched bases: 5. The length of the CDR3 is 17 residues. Germline V gene lookup returns CDR1 SNHLY and CDR2 FYNNEI. The CDR3 nucleotides are TGTGCCAGCAGTGAAGCGAACAGGGGGACGGGGGCCAACGTCCTGACTTTC. It specifies CASSEANRGTGANVLTF. The whole variable domain, filled in from reference TRBV2 and TRBJ2-6, reads EPEVTQTPSHQVTQMGQEVILRCVPISNHLYFYWYRQILGQKVEFLVSFYNNEISEKSEIFDDQFSVERPDGSNFTLKIRSTKLEDSAMYFCASSEANRGTGANVLTFGAGSRLTVL.

At least ten counts were recorded for this clonotype. The V call is TRBV20-1, the J call TRBJ2-5, with D tentatively TRBD2 (5 bases). Per the germline V gene, CDR1 is DFQATT and CDR2 is SNEGSKA (reference sequence). The CDR3 runs 14 residues. The V end lost 0 bases, the J end lost 5 bases, and 13 bases lay between the germline ends. CDR3 coding DNA: TGCAGTGCTAGAGATCACCTCCGCGGGGAGACCCAGTACTTC. It specifies CSARDHLRGETQYF.

V and J are TRBV12-3 or TRBV12-4 and TRBJ2-2, with D uncertain. The CDR3 length is 12 residues. Trimming stripped 6 bases from V and 3 bases from J, with 5 bases between. CDR3 DNA sequence: TGTGCCAGCAGGGGTTACACCGGGGAGCTGTTTTTT. The encoded protein is CASRGYTGELFF.

The chain joins TRBV5-6 to TRBJ2-3; D gene uncertain. The germline V gene has CDR1 SGHDT and CDR2 YYEEEE. V was shortened by 6 bases and J by 1 base, with 6 bases between the two germline ends. The CDR3 loop spans 12 amino acids. Here the CDR3 DNA reads TGTGCCAGCACCCCCCGCACAGATACGCAGTATTTT. Its protein is CASTPRTDTQYF.

In this sample, this clonotype turned up a few times. This sequence joins TRBV11-2 and TRBJ2-3; D is tentatively TRBD1 or TRBD2 (5 bases each). Germline V gene lookup returns CDR1 SGHAT and CDR2 FQNNGV. Trimming left V 5 bases short and J 2 bases short, with 11 bases between. This CDR3 region has 14 residues. As DNA, the CDR3 is TGTGCCAGCAGCCGAGGGGCTGACACAGATACGCAGTATTTT. Amino acid sequence: CASSRGADTDTQYF.

The chain joins TRBV5-1 to TRBJ2-5, with D tentatively TRBD2 (6 bases). The V gene lost 3 bases and the J gene lost 3 bases, with 18 bases spanning the gap. The CDR3 extends over 16 amino acids. From germline, CDR1 is SGHRS and CDR2 YFSETQ. Here the CDR3 DNA reads TGCGCCAGCAGCTCCCCTACTAGCCCGGTTGAAGAGACCCAGTACTTC. Amino acids: CASSSPTSPVEETQYF.

The sample holds a few counts of this clonotype. The V gene is TRBV20-1, the J gene TRBJ1-1; no clear D. The germline gives CDR1 DFQATT, CDR2 SNEGSKA (reference sequence). The V and J ends lost 4 bases and 4 bases respectively, with 19 bases between them. This CDR3 is built from 15 residues. The CDR3 reads CSATSTREWGTEAFF. CDR3 nucleotides: TGCAGTGCTACCTCGACGCGGGAGTGGGGCACTGAAGCTTTCTTT.

Only a few counts were recorded for this clonotype. This chain uses TRBV10-2 with TRBJ2-7; 8 bases fit TRBD1. The CDR3 runs 15 residues. V shed 4 bases and J 2 bases; nucleotides not matched to a gene: 7. Per germline, CDR1 WSHSY and CDR2 SAAADI. CDR3 amino acids: CASSAQGEIPYEQYF. As DNA, the CDR3 is TGCGCCAGCAGTGCACAGGGGGAGATTCCCTACGAGCAGTACTTC.

This clonotype was seen only a few times. The chain couples TRBV5-1 to TRBJ2-7; tentatively, D is TRBD2 (6 bases). Trimming stripped 0 bases from V and 11 bases from J, with 18 bases between. Germline CDR1 SGHRS, CDR2 YFSETQ. This CDR3 contains 14 residues. The CDR3 sequence: CASSLAESGVMEYF. In DNA form, the CDR3 reads TGCGCCAGCAGCTTGGCCGAGTCGGGGGTGATGGAGTACTTC.

This clonotype was recorded at least ten times. The V and J genes are TRBV29-1 and TRBJ1-1; D gene ambiguous. CDR1 and CDR2 (germline): SQVTM, ANQGSEA. The CDR3 totals 9 residues. V lost 4 bases to trimming and J lost 10 bases, with 7 bases between them. The CDR3: CSVGRRAFF. CDR3 nucleotide sequence: TGCAGCGTTGGACGTCGAGCTTTCTTT.

This clonotype was observed once. J is TRBJ2-7 and V is TRBV10-1, with no clear D. The germline gives CDR1 WNHNN, CDR2 SYGVQD (reference sequence). CDR3 length equals 13 residues. V lost 8 bases, J lost 0 bases, and 11 bases lay in between. The CDR3: CASRAGFSYEQYF. CDR3 nucleotides: TGCGCCAGCCGGGCCGGCTTCTCCTACGAGCAGTACTTC.

This chain's CDR3 is CAISPGEDTGELFF. CDR3 sequence (DNA): TGTGCCATCAGCCCGGGAGAGGACACCGGGGAGCTGTTTTTT. The J gene is TRBJ2-2, the V gene TRBV10-3; perhaps TRBD2 as D (6 bases). CDR1 and CDR2 from the germline V gene are ENHRY and SYGVKD. CDR3 length: 14 residues. Trimming removed 6 bases at V and 3 bases at J, with 11 bases between.

Ten or more counts support this clonotype. The V and J genes are TRBV6-5 and TRBJ1-2; TRBD1 agrees at 8 bases. V lost 0 bases, J lost 3 bases, and 3 bases stayed unmatched. Germline V CDR1 and CDR2: MNHEY, SVGAGI. The CDR3 is 15 amino acids. CDR3 DNA sequence: TGTGCCAGCAGTTACTCTCGGACAGGGCACTATGGCTACACCTTC. It yields the protein CASSYSRTGHYGYTF.

The sample holds many counts of this clonotype. The V gene is TRBV29-1, the J gene TRBJ2-1, with 12 bases aligning to TRBD2. The CDR3 is 15 amino acids. CDR1 is SQVTM and CDR2 is ANQGSEA in the germline V gene. After removal of 4 bases from V and 6 bases from J, the junction contained 7 bases not matched to a gene. The CDR3 loop is CSVGRTSGGSNEQFF. In DNA, the CDR3 is TGCAGCGTTGGGAGAACTAGCGGGGGGTCCAATGAGCAGTTCTTC.

This clonotype was detected ten times or more. The chain uses TRBV6-1 and TRBJ1-5, with no clear D. The CDR3 has 15 residues. V was pared by 6 bases and J by 7 bases, with 19 bases between. Per the germline V gene, CDR1 is MNHNS and CDR2 is SASEGT. The CDR3 spells CASSLQGRTGQPQHF. Written as DNA, the CDR3 is TGTGCCAGCAGCCTACAAGGGAGGACGGGGCAGCCCCAGCATTTT.

The chain has TRBV6-5 and TRBJ2-5, with D perhaps matching TRBD2 (5 bases). Looked up from germline, CDR1 is MNHEY and CDR2 is SVGAGI. The CDR3 has 11 residues. The V and J ends lost 10 bases and 1 base respectively, with 7 bases between them. The CDR3, as DNA: TGTGCCACAAGCGGCCAAGAGACCCAGTACTTC. This sequence encodes CATSGQETQYF.

The chain joins TRBV18 to TRBJ2-1; TRBD1 might be the D (6 bases). V lost 0 bases and J 8 bases, leaving 11 bases between the germline ends. This CDR3 is built from 14 residues. Germline CDR1 KGHSH, CDR2 LQKENI. The DNA of the CDR3 is TGTGCCAGCTCACCACCGGTCCCAGGGGATGAGCAGTTCTTC. It yields the protein CASSPPVPGDEQFF.